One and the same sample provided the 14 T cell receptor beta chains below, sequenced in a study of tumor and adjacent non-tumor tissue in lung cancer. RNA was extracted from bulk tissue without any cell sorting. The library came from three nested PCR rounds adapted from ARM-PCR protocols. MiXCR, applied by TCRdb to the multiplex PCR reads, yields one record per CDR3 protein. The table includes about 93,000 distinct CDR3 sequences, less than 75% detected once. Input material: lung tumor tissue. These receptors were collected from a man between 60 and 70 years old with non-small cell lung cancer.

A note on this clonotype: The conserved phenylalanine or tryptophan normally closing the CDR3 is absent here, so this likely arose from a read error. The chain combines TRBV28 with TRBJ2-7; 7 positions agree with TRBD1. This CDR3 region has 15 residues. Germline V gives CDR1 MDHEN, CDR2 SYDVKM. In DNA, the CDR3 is TGTGCCAACAGTCCCTCCGGGACAGCGGCATACGAGCAGTACCTC. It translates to CANSPSGTAAYEQYL.

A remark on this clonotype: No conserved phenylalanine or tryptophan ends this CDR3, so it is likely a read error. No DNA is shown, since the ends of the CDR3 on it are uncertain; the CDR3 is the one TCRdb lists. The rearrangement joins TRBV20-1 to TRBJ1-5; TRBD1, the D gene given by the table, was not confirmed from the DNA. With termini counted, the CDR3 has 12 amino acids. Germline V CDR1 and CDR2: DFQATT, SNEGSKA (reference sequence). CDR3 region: CSAAQGSKPQQL.

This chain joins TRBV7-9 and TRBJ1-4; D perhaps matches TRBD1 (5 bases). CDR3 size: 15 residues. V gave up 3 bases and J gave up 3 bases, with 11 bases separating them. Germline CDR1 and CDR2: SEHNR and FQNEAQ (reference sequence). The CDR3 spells CASSFYGASNEKLFF. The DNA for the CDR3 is TGTGCCAGCAGCTTTTACGGGGCTTCTAATGAAAAACTGTTTTTT.

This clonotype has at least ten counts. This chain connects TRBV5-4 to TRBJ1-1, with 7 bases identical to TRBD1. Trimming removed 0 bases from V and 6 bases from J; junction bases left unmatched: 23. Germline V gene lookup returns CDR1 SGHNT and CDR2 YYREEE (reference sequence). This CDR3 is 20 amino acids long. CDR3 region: CASSLDGVVPIDRVGAEAFF. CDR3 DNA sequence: TGTGCCAGCAGCTTGGACGGCGTGGTACCCATTGACAGGGTGGGCGCTGAAGCTTTCTTT.

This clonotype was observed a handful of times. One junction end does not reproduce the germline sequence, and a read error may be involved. The CDR3 sequence is CASSLGQGGVDMQYF. The CDR3 DNA follows: TGTGCCAGCAGCCTGGGGCAGGGGGGCGTAGATATGCAGTATTTT. This chain uses TRBV11-2 with TRBJ2-3; possible D gene TRBD1, 7 bases. The length of the CDR3 is 15 residues. CDR1 is SGHAT and CDR2 is FQNNGV in the germline V gene.

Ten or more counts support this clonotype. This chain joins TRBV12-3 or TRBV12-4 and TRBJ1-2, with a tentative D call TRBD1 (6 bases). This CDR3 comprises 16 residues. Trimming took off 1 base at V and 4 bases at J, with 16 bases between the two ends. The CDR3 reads CASSLGLAGVPYGYTF. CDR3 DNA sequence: TGTGCCAGCAGTTTAGGACTGGCAGGGGTTCCCTATGGCTACACCTTC.

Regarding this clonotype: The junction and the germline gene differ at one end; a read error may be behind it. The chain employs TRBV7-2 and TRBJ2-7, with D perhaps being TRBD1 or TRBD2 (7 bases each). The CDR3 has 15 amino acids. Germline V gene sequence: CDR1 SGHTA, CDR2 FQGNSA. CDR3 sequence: CASSRGGGSSYEQCF. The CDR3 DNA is TGTGCCAGCAGCCGAGGGGGCGGGAGTTCCTACGAGCAGTGCTTC.

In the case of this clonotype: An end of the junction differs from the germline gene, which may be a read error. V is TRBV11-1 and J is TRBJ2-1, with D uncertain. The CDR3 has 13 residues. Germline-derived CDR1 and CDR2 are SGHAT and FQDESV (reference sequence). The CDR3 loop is CASSLVLNNEHFF. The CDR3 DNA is TGTGCCAGCAGCTTAGTATTGAACAATGAGCACTTCTTC.

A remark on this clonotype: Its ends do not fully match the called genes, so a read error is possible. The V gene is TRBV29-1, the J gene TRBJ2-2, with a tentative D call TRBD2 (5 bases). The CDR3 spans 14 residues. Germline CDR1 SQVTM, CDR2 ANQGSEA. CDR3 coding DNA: TGTAGCGTTGGAGTAGCTTCGAACACCGGGGAGCTGTTTTTT. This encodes CSVGVASNTGELFF.

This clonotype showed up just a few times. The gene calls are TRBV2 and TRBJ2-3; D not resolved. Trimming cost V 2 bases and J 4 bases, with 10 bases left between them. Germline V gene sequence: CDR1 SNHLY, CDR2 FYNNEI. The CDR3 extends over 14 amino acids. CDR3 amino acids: CASSENGFSDTQYF. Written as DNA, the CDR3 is TGTGCCAGCAGTGAAAATGGGTTCTCAGATACGCAGTATTTT.

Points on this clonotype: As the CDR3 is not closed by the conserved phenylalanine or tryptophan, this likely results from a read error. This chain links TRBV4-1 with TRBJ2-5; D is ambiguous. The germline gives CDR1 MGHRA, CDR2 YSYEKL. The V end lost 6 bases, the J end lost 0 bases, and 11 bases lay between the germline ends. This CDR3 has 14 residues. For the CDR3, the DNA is TGCGCCAGCAGGCAATTACGGCACCAAGAGACCCAGTACTTA. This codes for CASRQLRHQETQYL.

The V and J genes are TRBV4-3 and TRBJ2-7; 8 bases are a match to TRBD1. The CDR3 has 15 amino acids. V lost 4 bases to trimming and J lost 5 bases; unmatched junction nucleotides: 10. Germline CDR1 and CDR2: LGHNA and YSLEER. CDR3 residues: CASSPEDREADEQYF. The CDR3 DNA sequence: TGCGCCAGCAGCCCAGAGGACAGGGAGGCCGACGAGCAGTACTTC.

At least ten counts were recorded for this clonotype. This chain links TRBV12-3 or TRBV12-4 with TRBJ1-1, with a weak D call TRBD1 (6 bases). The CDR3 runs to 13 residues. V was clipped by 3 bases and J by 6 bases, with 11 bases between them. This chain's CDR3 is CASSLRGGSEAFF. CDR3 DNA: TGTGCCAGCAGTTTGAGGGGGGGATCTGAAGCTTTCTTT.

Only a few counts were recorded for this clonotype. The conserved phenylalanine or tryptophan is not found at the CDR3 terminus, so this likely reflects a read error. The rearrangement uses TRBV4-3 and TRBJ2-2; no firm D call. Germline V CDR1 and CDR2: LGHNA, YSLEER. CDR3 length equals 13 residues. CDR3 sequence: CASSGYITGELFS. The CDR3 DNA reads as TGCGCCAGCAGTGGCTACATTACCGGAGAGCTGTTTTCT.